These 3 T cell receptor beta chains were sequenced from one sample in a study of T cells in Graves' hyperthyroidism and ophthalmopathy. The investigators amplified TCR beta CDR3 regions from RNA transcripts. The HTBI primer set served for first-round RT-PCR of the TCR CDR3. TCRdb used MiXCR to reprocess the multiplex PCR reads, holding one entry per CDR3 protein. This sample carries 330,000 or so distinct CDR3 sequences, roughly 18% of them seen once, and the ten largest clones take 15% to 17%. The specimen sequenced was blood. These receptors were taken from a woman between 40 and 50 years old with Graves' ophthalmopathy.

The CDR3 protein is CATSRDQTAKAFF. The CDR3 DNA reads as TGTGCCACCAGCAGAGATCAGACTGCCAAAGCTTTCTTT. The V call is TRBV15, the J call TRBJ1-1; D is unresolved. Germline CDR1 and CDR2: LNHNV and YYDKDF (reference sequence). Trimming cost V 0 bases and J 9 bases, with 11 bases left between them. The CDR3 loop spans 13 amino acids.

This clonotype came up many times. The DNA for the CDR3 is TGCAGTGCAGACCGACGGGACAGGGGGAACTACGAGCAGTACTTC. It translates to CSADRRDRGNYEQYF. The chain carries TRBV20-1 and TRBJ2-7; the match to TRBD1 covers 11 bases. This CDR3 has 15 residues. Germline V CDR1 and CDR2: DFQATT, SNEGSKA (reference sequence). Unmatched junction bases numbered 10, after V lost 6 bases and J lost 3 bases.

Ten or more counts support this clonotype. Here the CDR3 reads CASSSKPGYEQYF. Written as DNA, the CDR3 is TGTGCCAGCAGTTCAAAACCGGGCTACGAGCAGTACTTC. The V call is TRBV27, the J call TRBJ2-7; D gene uncertain. Trimming left V 4 bases short and J 3 bases short, with 10 bases between. CDR1 and CDR2 from the germline V gene are MNHEY and SMNVEV (reference sequence). This CDR3 has 13 residues.